The 8 T cell receptor beta chains in this list originate from one sample, sequenced in a study of blood T cell repertoires in COVID-19. Repertoires were generated with immunoSEQ multiplex PCR, while TCRdb's copy carries only in-frame clones and drops some. The sample has 200,000 to 250,000 clones; 82% are singletons. Sequencing was done on a sample of PBMCs or T cells enriched from blood (not recorded which). The source is a woman between 55 and 75 years old who had recovered from COVID-19.

This clone was observed a handful of times. The rearrangement uses TRBV5-1 and TRBJ2-7; D is possibly TRBD1 (5 bases). The V end lost 3 bases, the J end lost 0 bases, and 10 bases lay between the germline ends. Germline V gives CDR1 SGHRS, CDR2 YFSETQ. The CDR3 extends over 14 amino acids. CDR3 sequence: CASSSTGASYEQYF. CDR3 bases: TGCGCCAGCAGCTCAACAGGTGCCTCCTACGAGCAGTACTTC.

The sample holds one count of this clone. This rearrangement joins TRBV6-6 to TRBJ2-5; D may be TRBD2 (7 bases). Germline V CDR1 and CDR2: MNHNY, SVGAGI (reference sequence). The CDR3 sequence is 16 residues long. V was pared by 5 bases and J by 7 bases, with 23 bases between. For the CDR3, the DNA is TGTGCCAGCAGTACGCCCTATGCCAGGGGAGGGGGGACCCAGTACTTC. Its protein is CASSTPYARGGGTQYF.

The chain combines TRBV9 with TRBJ2-1; no clear D gene. Germline V CDR1 and CDR2: SGDLS, YYNGEE. CDR3 size: 18 residues. V was trimmed by 2 bases and J by 1 base, leaving 19 bases between them. CDR3: CASSVDPSPGRSYNEQFF. The CDR3 nucleotides read TGTGCCAGCAGCGTGGATCCTAGTCCTGGCAGATCCTACAATGAGCAGTTCTTC.

The CDR3 DNA reads as TGTGCCAGCAGGGAAACCGGACAGGGGTGGACTGAAGCTTTCTTT. Translation: CASRETGQGWTEAFF. The chain employs TRBV7-3 and TRBJ1-1; 9 nucleotides align to TRBD1. Germline trimming cut 6 bases from V and 5 bases from J; bases unmatched to any gene: 10. Germline V gene lookup returns CDR1 SGHTA and CDR2 FQGTGA. The CDR3 has 15 amino acids.

This chain connects TRBV11-2 to TRBJ1-1; 10 bases are a match to TRBD1. CDR1 and CDR2 from the germline V gene are SGHAT and FQNNGV. The CDR3 has 12 amino acids. Trimming cost V 1 base and J 10 bases; bases outside gene matches: 0. CDR3 loop: CASSLGQGAAFF. CDR3 DNA sequence: TGTGCCAGCAGCTTAGGACAGGGGGCAGCTTTCTTT.

This chain links TRBV12-1 with TRBJ2-5; whether TRBD1, the table's D call, matches the DNA was not checked. TRBV12-1 is a pseudogene segment. The CDR3 runs to 16 residues. This chain's CDR3 is CASSFDRDSVRETQYF. The CDR3 DNA sequence: TGTGCCAGCAGCTTTGACAGGGACAGTGTACGGGAGACCCAGTACTTC.

The V call is TRBV6-5, the J call TRBJ1-2; D is possibly TRBD1 (6 bases). Germline V gene sequence: CDR1 MNHEY, CDR2 SVGAGI. Deletions cut 6 bases from V and 4 bases from J, with 12 bases between. CDR3 length equals 13 residues. The CDR3: CASRSPGAYGYTF. The DNA for the CDR3 is TGTGCCAGCAGGTCGCCAGGGGCCTATGGCTACACCTTC.

The chain employs TRBV5-1 and TRBJ1-1, with D maybe TRBD1 (6 bases). CDR1 SGHRS and CDR2 YFSETQ come from the germline V gene. Trimming took 0 bases from V and 3 from J, leaving 15 bases between them. The CDR3 runs to 16 residues. The CDR3 is CASSLGWGREDTEAFF. CDR3 nucleotides: TGCGCCAGCAGCTTGGGTTGGGGGCGCGAGGACACTGAAGCTTTCTTT.